A single sample is the source of the 30 T cell receptor beta chains below, sequenced in a study of blood T cell repertoires in COVID-19. Only in-frame clones appear in the TCRdb table, and some are missing; sequencing was by immunoSEQ multiplex PCR. This table has approximately 60,000 clones, roughly 85% appearing once. Specimen: peripheral blood. These receptors all come from a human donor in a cohort sampled during active COVID-19.

This clone has more than one count but fewer than ten. CDR3 sequence (DNA): TGTGCCTGGAGTCTCAGCTCTGGAAACACCATATATTTT. Amino acid sequence: CAWSLSSGNTIYF. The chain uses TRBV30 and TRBJ1-3; no clear D. CDR1 is GTSNPN, CDR2 SVGIG, per germline (reference sequence). The CDR3 sequence is 13 residues long. The V end lost 2 bases, the J end lost 0 bases, and 5 bases lay between the germline ends.

The chain has TRBV28 and TRBJ1-1; the match to TRBD1 covers 8 bases. The junction had 19 bases not matched to a gene; V was cut back by 3 bases and J by 1 base. CDR3 size: 20 residues. Germline loops: CDR1 MDHEN, CDR2 SYDVKM. The CDR3 DNA is TGTGCCAGCAGTTTGACAAGGTTTCGCCGGACAGGGAGCGGGAACACTGAAGCTTTCTTT. Translating it yields CASSLTRFRRTGSGNTEAFF.

This clone has a handful of counts. The CDR3 loop is CASSVGTSRAFF. The CDR3 bases are TGTGCCAGCAGCGTTGGGACTAGTCGGGCTTTCTTT. The chain employs TRBV2 and TRBJ1-1; the D gene is possibly TRBD1 (5 bases). Germline CDR1 reads SNHLY; CDR2 reads FYNNEI. V was shortened by 6 bases and J by 11 bases, with 16 bases between the two germline ends. The CDR3 covers 12 residues. The complete variable domain, with remaining parts taken from reference TRBV2 and TRBJ1-1, reads EPEVTQTPSHQVTQMGQEVILRCVPISNHLYFYWYRQILGQKVEFLVSFYNNEISEKSEIFDDQFSVERPDGSNFTLKIRSTKLEDSAMYFCASSVGTSRAFFGQGTRLTVV.

This clone was seen a single time. The chain uses TRBV7-9 and TRBJ1-2; 8 bases match TRBD1. The CDR3 consists of 15 residues. Germline CDR1 is SEHNR and CDR2 is FQNEAQ (reference sequence). V dropped 5 bases and J dropped 0; count of bases not matched to a gene: 5. The CDR3 bases are TGTGCCAGCAGCCCCCCGGGACAGGCTAACTATGGCTACACCTTC. It specifies CASSPPGQANYGYTF.

The CDR3 sequence is CASRTSGGLTDTQYF. In nucleotides, the CDR3 is TGTGCCAGCAGGACTAGCGGGGGGCTAACAGATACGCAGTATTTT. The chain carries TRBV6-5 and TRBJ2-3; TRBD2 matches at 13 bases. Looked up from germline, CDR1 is MNHEY and CDR2 is SVGAGI. The CDR3 is 15 residues long. V lost 6 bases and J lost 3; bases outside the gene matches: 3.

The chain recombines TRBV6-2 or TRBV6-3 with TRBJ2-1; 8 bases are shared with TRBD1. Losses at the gene ends were 2 bases for V and 5 bases for J; bases not matched to a gene: 5. The CDR3 runs 15 residues. Germline CDR1 and CDR2: MNHEY and SVGEGT. This CDR3 reads CASSYRRGQDNEQFF. DNA of the CDR3: TGTGCCAGCAGTTACAGGCGGGGACAGGACAATGAGCAGTTCTTC.

The chain uses TRBV5-1 and TRBJ2-3; TRBD1 matches at 12 bases. CDR3 size: 17 residues. V was clipped by 4 bases and J by 5 bases; unmatched bases: 11. Germline CDR1 is SGHRS and CDR2 is YFSETQ. CDR3 protein: CASSNGPGQGAGDTQYF. In DNA, the CDR3 is TGCGCCAGCAGCAACGGTCCGGGACAGGGGGCTGGAGATACGCAGTATTTT. The full variable domain, completed using reference TRBV5-1 and TRBJ2-3, is KAGVTQTPRYLIKTRGQQVTLSCSPISGHRSVSWYQQTPGQGLQFLFEYFSETQRNKGNFPGRFSGRQFSNSRSEMNVSTLELGDSALYLCASSNGPGQGAGDTQYFGPGTRLTVL.

Here the CDR3 reads CASSSDRDRGYGYTF. CDR3 DNA: TGTGCCAGCAGTTCAGACCGGGACAGGGGATACGGCTACACCTTC. This chain connects TRBV7-2 to TRBJ1-2; 10 nucleotides line up with TRBD1. The V and J ends lost 6 bases and 8 bases, in that order; junction bases with no gene match: 12. The germline CDR1 and CDR2 sequences are SGHTA and FQGNSA. The CDR3 has 15 amino acids.

This clone was counted a few times. This chain joins TRBV5-1 and TRBJ2-3; 7 bases are a match to TRBD2. The length of the CDR3 is 17 residues. Germline CDR1 is SGHRS and CDR2 is YFSETQ. J lost 1 base, V lost 0 bases, and 8 bases had no gene match. Written as DNA, the CDR3 is TGCGCCAGCAGCTTGGCCGCCTCGGGGGGTGGCACAGATACGCAGTATTTT. Translation: CASSLAASGGGTDTQYF.

The V and J genes are TRBV27 and TRBJ2-1; 8 bases match TRBD2. Germline CDR1 and CDR2: MNHEY and SMNVEV (reference sequence). The CDR3 totals 13 residues. The V and J ends lost 9 bases and 9 bases, in that order; junction bases with no gene match: 10. In nucleotides, the CDR3 is TGTGCCAGTTCCGGGCGGGGGGATGGTGAGCAGTTCTTC. Its translation is CASSGRGDGEQFF.

The rearrangement uses TRBV12-3 or TRBV12-4 and TRBJ1-2; the D is unclear. This CDR3 has 13 amino acids. With 3 bases removed from V and 4 bases from J, the gap between germline ends came to 9 bases. CDR3 in DNA: TGTGCCAGCAGTTTTGAAGACACCTATGGCTACACCTTC. Protein: CASSFEDTYGYTF.

CDR3 loop: CASSFRGSNTGELFF. CDR3 DNA sequence: TGCGCCAGCAGCTTTAGGGGGTCGAACACCGGGGAGCTGTTTTTT. The V and J genes are TRBV5-1 and TRBJ2-2; a weak D match, TRBD1 (6 bases). This CDR3 contains 15 residues. CDR1 SGHRS and CDR2 YFSETQ come from the germline V gene. Between the trimmed V and J ends, which lost 2 bases and 0 bases, there was a span of 8 bases.

V gene TRBV7-8 combines with J gene TRBJ2-7, with D possibly TRBD1 on 5 matching bases. In germline, CDR1 is SGHVS, CDR2 FQNEAQ. The CDR3 is made up of 16 amino acids. V shed 1 base and J shed 3 bases, with 16 bases lying between them. CDR3 protein: CASSLGVGRANYEQYF. CDR3 coding DNA: TGTGCCAGCAGCTTAGGGGTCGGCAGGGCAAACTACGAGCAGTACTTC.

The chain uses TRBV2 and TRBJ1-1, with 7 bases that match TRBD1. Trimming at V came to 8 bases and at J to 5 bases, leaving 8 bases not matched to a gene. CDR1 is SNHLY and CDR2 is FYNNEI in the germline V gene. This CDR3 has 13 amino acids. This CDR3 reads CASGRQGRTEAFF. CDR3 sequence (DNA): TGTGCCAGCGGGCGACAGGGTCGGACTGAAGCTTTCTTT.

This chain links TRBV5-8 with TRBJ1-2, with D uncertain. From germline, CDR1 is SGHTS and CDR2 YDEGEE. Between the trimmed V and J ends, which lost 1 base and 3 bases, there was a span of 10 bases. The CDR3 totals 14 residues. Written as DNA, the CDR3 is TGTGCCAGCAGCTTGAGCTGGCGGGACTATGGCTACACCTTC. Translated: CASSLSWRDYGYTF.

This clone has a handful of counts. The genes are TRBV3-1 (or the pseudogene TRBV3-2) and TRBJ1-3, with 7 bases matching TRBD1. J was trimmed by 2 bases and V by 3 bases; bases with no gene match: 4. There are 15 residues in the CDR3. The germline gives CDR1 LGHDT, CDR2 YNNKEL (reference sequence). The DNA for the CDR3 is TGTGCCAGCAGCCAGACCGGGACAGCTGGAAACACCATATATTTT. Translated: CASSQTGTAGNTIYF.

A few counts support this clone. V is TRBV6-5 and J is TRBJ1-2, with TRBD1 identical over 8 bases. The germline V gene encodes CDR1 MNHEY and CDR2 SVGAGI. The V gene end was trimmed by 5 bases and the J gene end by 7 bases; junction bases not matched to a gene: 9. This CDR3 contains 14 residues. CDR3: CASSNQGALSGYTF. CDR3 bases: TGTGCCAGCAGTAATCAGGGGGCGCTGAGTGGCTACACCTTC.

Details on this clone: The junction does not match germline at one end; this may be a read error. This sequence joins TRBV6-1 and TRBJ1-6, with D perhaps TRBD1 (5 bases). CDR1 is MNHNS and CDR2 is SASEGT in the germline V gene. The CDR3 spans 14 residues. CDR3 in amino acids: CASSEIKGNSPLHF. The DNA for the CDR3 is TGTGCCAGCAGTGAAATTAAGGGGAATTCTCCCCTCCACTTT.

This clone came up once. This chain uses TRBV11-3 with TRBJ1-6, with TRBD1 as a possible D gene (5 bases). The CDR3 consists of 14 residues. V gave up 5 bases and J gave up 7 bases, with 12 bases separating them. In germline, CDR1 is SGHNT, CDR2 YENEEA. CDR3 sequence (DNA): TGTGCCAGCAGCCCCCGCGGGGGGAATTCACCCCTCCACTTT. This codes for CASSPRGGNSPLHF.

The V and J genes are TRBV4-3 and TRBJ2-7, with a tentative D call TRBD1 (6 bases). The germline CDR1 and CDR2 sequences are LGHNA and YSLEER. Trimming removed 0 bases from V and 2 bases from J, with 14 bases in between. The CDR3 is made up of 16 amino acids. CDR3 sequence reads: CASSQERDIRTYEQYF. The CDR3 DNA follows: TGCGCCAGCAGCCAAGAAAGGGACATCCGCACCTACGAGCAGTACTTC.

The chain couples TRBV29-1 to TRBJ2-7, with D perhaps TRBD1 (5 bases). Germline V CDR1 and CDR2: SQVTM, ANQGSEA. The CDR3 contains 13 residues. Trimming took 1 base from V and 3 from J, leaving 10 bases between them. In nucleotides, the CDR3 is TGCAGCGTTGAAGGGGCAGGGTTCTACGAGCAGTACTTC. The encoded protein is CSVEGAGFYEQYF.

The chain employs TRBV2 and TRBJ2-2, with a possible D match to TRBD1 (7 bases). V lost 2 bases to trimming and J lost 5 bases, with 15 bases between them. The CDR3 runs 16 residues. The germline CDR1 and CDR2 sequences are SNHLY and FYNNEI. CDR3: CASSEFGRGRTGELFF. DNA of the CDR3: TGTGCCAGCAGTGAATTTGGCAGGGGGAGGACCGGGGAGCTGTTTTTT.

The chain combines TRBV9 with TRBJ1-2; 10 positions agree with TRBD1. With 4 bases clipped from V and 5 bases from J, the junction kept 11 bases outside the gene matches. Germline V CDR1 and CDR2: SGDLS, YYNGEE. The CDR3 totals 16 residues. The CDR3 loop reads CASSLGGTGADYGYTF. The DNA of the CDR3 is TGTGCCAGCAGCCTAGGGGGGACAGGGGCCGATTATGGCTACACCTTC.

This chain links TRBV2 with TRBJ2-2, with 11 nucleotides matching TRBD2. Germline V gives CDR1 SNHLY, CDR2 FYNNEI. With 6 bases clipped from V and 6 bases from J, the junction kept 6 bases outside the gene matches. CDR3 size: 15 residues. This CDR3 reads CASSSLAGGSGELFF. The CDR3 nucleotides are TGTGCCAGCAGCTCCCTAGCGGGGGGTTCCGGGGAGCTGTTTTTT. The full variable domain, with the rest looked up from reference TRBV2 and TRBJ2-2, is EPEVTQTPSHQVTQMGQEVILRCVPISNHLYFYWYRQILGQKVEFLVSFYNNEISEKSEIFDDQFSVERPDGSNFTLKIRSTKLEDSAMYFCASSSLAGGSGELFFGEGSRLTVL.

The gene calls are TRBV19 and TRBJ1-2; 9 bases agree with TRBD1. The CDR3 extends over 13 amino acids. After removal of 4 bases from V and 8 bases from J, the junction contained 5 bases not matched to a gene. Germline loops: CDR1 LNHDA, CDR2 SQIVND (reference sequence). The CDR3 here is CASSNRGRNGYTF. CDR3 coding DNA: TGTGCCAGTAGTAACAGGGGGCGAAACGGCTACACCTTC.

The rearrangement links TRBV6-5 to TRBJ1-5; tentative D call: TRBD1 (6 bases). Germline values: CDR1 MNHEY, CDR2 SVGAGI. V dropped 5 bases and J dropped 0 bases, with 11 bases sitting between them. CDR3 size: 15 residues. CDR3 in amino acids: CASSTGFYSNQPQHF. For the CDR3, the DNA is TGTGCCAGCAGTACAGGGTTTTATAGCAATCAGCCCCAGCATTTT.

This sequence joins TRBV3-1 (or the pseudogene TRBV3-2) and TRBJ1-2, with no clear D. The V end lost 4 bases, the J end lost 5 bases, and 23 bases lay between the germline ends. CDR3 length equals 17 residues. The germline gives CDR1 LGHDT, CDR2 YNNKEL (reference sequence). The CDR3 region is CASSLNGRSRDPYGYTF. DNA of the CDR3: TGTGCCAGCAGCCTCAACGGCCGTTCCCGGGATCCATATGGCTACACCTTC.

The chain links TRBV27 to TRBJ2-7; 11 nucleotides line up with TRBD2. The trim removed 6 bases at V and 4 bases at J, leaving 14 bases unmatched. The CDR3 consists of 17 residues. Germline V gene lookup returns CDR1 MNHEY and CDR2 SMNVEV (reference sequence). The CDR3: CASRRTGLAARPYEQYF. CDR3 bases: TGTGCCAGCAGGCGCACGGGACTAGCGGCACGCCCGTACGAGCAGTACTTC.

The genes are TRBV6-1 and TRBJ1-2; 8 bases line up with TRBD1. The CDR3 is 15 residues long. Germline loops: CDR1 MNHNS, CDR2 SASEGT. V shed 1 base and J 4 bases; nucleotides not matched to a gene: 5. The CDR3 spells CASSEGQGFGYGYTF. For the CDR3, the DNA is TGTGCCAGCAGTGAAGGACAGGGGTTTGGCTATGGCTACACCTTC.

V and J are TRBV9 and TRBJ1-3; D is unclear. Germline V gene sequence: CDR1 SGDLS, CDR2 YYNGEE. The CDR3 is 13 residues long. The germline V and J ends were trimmed by 4 bases and 0 bases, with 5 bases remaining between them. The CDR3 protein is CASSPPSGNTIYF. CDR3 coding DNA: TGTGCCAGCAGCCCTCCCTCTGGAAACACCATATATTTT.